This T cell receptor (beta chain) was captured by sequencing in a study of blood T cell repertoires in COVID-19. Study-wide background: From the United States, Italy and Spain came samples of acute and convalescent COVID-19. Nucleic acid was either cDNA or gDNA, and it came from T cells, B-cell-depleted T cells, or PBMCs.

Looked up from germline, CDR1 is KGHDR and CDR2 is SFDVKD. The V and J ends lost 8 bases and 4 bases, in that order; junction bases with no gene match: 5. The CDR3 is 15 residues long. Participants, about 18 to 95 years old, spanned 25 or so US areas. Cohort assignment relied on participant-reported clinical history. Here immunoSEQ multiplex PCR was the method, and the copy in TCRdb shows in-frame clones only, minus some. The top ten hold around 11% of the sample, which has roughly 180,000 clones, 82% seen once. Specimen: PBMCs or T cells enriched from blood (not recorded which). V is TRBV24-1 and J is TRBJ2-2, with 11 bases fitting TRBD1. The receptor was isolated from a man between 40 and 49 years old who had recovered from COVID-19. CDR3 sequence reads: CATNAGTGGTGELFF. In nucleotides, the CDR3 is TGTGCCACCAATGCCGGGACAGGGGGCACCGGGGAGCTGTTTTTT.